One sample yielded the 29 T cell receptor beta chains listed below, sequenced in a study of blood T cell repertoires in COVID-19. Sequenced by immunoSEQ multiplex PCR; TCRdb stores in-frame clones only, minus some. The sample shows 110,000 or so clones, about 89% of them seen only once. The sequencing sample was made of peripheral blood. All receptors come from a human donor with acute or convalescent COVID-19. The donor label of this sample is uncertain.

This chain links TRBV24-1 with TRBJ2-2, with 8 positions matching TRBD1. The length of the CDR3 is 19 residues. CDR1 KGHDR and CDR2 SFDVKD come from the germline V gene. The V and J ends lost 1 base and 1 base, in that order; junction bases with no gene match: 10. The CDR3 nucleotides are TGTGCCACCAGTGATTTCGGCTTCTCCGGGACAGGGAACACCGGGGAGCTGTTTTTT. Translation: CATSDFGFSGTGNTGELFF.

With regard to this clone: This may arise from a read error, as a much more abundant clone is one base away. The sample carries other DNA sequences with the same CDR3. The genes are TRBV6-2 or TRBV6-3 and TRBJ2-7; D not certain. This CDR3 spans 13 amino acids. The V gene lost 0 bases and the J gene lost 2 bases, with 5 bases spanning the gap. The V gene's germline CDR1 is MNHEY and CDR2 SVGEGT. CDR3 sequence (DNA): TGTGCCAGCAGTTACTCGAGAGCCTACGAGCAGTACTTC. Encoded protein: CASSYSRAYEQYF.

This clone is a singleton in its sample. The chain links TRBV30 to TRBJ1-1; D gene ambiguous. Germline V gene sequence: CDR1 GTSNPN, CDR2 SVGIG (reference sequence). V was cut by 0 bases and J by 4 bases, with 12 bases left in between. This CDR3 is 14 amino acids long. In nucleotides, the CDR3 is TGTGCCTGGAGTGTACTATGGGGAGGCACTGAAGCTTTCTTT. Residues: CAWSVLWGGTEAFF.

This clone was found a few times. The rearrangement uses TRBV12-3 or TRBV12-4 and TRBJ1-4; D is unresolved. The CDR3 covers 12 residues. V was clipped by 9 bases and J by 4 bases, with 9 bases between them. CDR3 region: CASQRGNEKLFF. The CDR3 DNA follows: TGTGCCAGTCAGCGGGGTAATGAAAAACTGTTTTTT.

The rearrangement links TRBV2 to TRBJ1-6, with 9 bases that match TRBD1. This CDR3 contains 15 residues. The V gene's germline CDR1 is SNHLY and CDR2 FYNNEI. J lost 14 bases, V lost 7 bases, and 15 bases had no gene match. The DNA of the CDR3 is TGTGCCAGCACCCCACGACAGGGGGGTTTTCCAGCCCTCCACTTT. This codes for CASTPRQGGFPALHF. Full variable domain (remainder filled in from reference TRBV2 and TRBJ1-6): EPEVTQTPSHQVTQMGQEVILRCVPISNHLYFYWYRQILGQKVEFLVSFYNNEISEKSEIFDDQFSVERPDGSNFTLKIRSTKLEDSAMYFCASTPRQGGFPALHFGNGTRLTVT.

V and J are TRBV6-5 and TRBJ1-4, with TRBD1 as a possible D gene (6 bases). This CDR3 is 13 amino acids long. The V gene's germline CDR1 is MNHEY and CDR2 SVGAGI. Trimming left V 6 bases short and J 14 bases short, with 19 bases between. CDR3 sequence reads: CASRGQTVGRLFF. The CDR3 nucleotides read TGTGCCAGCAGAGGACAGACCGTAGGTAGGCTGTTTTTT.

For the CDR3, the DNA is TGTGCCAGCAGTCCGGACAACGACTATGGCTACACCTTC. Protein product: CASSPDNDYGYTF. The gene calls are TRBV12-3 or TRBV12-4 and TRBJ1-2, with D maybe TRBD1 (5 bases). V was clipped by 5 bases and J by 3 bases, with 10 bases between them. The CDR3 has 13 residues.

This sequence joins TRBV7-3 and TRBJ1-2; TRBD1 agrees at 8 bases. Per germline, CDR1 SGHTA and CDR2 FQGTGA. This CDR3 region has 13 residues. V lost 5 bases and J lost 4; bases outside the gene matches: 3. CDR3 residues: CASSPGTGYGYTF. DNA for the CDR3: TGTGCCAGCAGCCCGGGGACAGGCTATGGCTACACCTTC.

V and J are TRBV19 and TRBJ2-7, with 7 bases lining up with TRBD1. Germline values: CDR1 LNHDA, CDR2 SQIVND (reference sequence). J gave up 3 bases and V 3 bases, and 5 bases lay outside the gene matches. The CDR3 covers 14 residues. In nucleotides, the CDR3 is TGTGCCAGTAGTATTATGACAGGGAACTACGAGCAGTACTTC. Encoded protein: CASSIMTGNYEQYF.

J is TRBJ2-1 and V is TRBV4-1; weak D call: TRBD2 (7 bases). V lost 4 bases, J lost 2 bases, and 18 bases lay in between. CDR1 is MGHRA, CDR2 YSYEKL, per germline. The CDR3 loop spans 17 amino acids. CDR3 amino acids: CASSPSLGGDPYNEQFF. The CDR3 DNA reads TGCGCCAGCAGCCCATCTCTAGGGGGGGACCCCTACAATGAGCAGTTCTTC.

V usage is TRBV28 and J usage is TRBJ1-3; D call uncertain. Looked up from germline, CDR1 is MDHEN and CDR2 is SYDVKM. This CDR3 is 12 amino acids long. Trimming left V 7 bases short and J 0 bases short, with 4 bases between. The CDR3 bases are TGTGCCAGCATCAGCTCTGGAAACACCATATATTTT. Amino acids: CASISSGNTIYF.

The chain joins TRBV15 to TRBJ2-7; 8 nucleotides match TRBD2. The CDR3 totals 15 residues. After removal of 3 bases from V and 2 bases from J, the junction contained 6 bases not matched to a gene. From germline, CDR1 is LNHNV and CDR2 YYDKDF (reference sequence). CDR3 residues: CATSSNRGGPYEQYF. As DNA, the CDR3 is TGTGCCACCAGCAGTAATCGGGGGGGGCCCTACGAGCAGTACTTC.

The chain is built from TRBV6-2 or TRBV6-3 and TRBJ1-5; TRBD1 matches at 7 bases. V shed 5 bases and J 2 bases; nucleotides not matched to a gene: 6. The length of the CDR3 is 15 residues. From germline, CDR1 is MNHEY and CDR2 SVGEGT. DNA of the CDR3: TGTGCCAGCAGTCACGACAGGGTTGGCAATCAGCCCCAGCATTTT. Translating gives CASSHDRVGNQPQHF.

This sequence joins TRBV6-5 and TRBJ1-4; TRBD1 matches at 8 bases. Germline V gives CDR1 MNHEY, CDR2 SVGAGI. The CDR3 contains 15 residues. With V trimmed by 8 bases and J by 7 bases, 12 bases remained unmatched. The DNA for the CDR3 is TGTGCCAGCCAAATCCGGGACAGGCAACTTGAAAAACTGTTTTTT. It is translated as CASQIRDRQLEKLFF.

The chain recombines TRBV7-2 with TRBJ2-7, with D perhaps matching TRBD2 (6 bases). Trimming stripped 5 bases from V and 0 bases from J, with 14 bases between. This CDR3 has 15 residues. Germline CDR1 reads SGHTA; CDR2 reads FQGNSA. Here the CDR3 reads CASSPRAGSSYEQYF. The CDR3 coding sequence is TGTGCCAGCAGCCCGAGGGCGGGGAGCTCCTACGAGCAGTACTTC.

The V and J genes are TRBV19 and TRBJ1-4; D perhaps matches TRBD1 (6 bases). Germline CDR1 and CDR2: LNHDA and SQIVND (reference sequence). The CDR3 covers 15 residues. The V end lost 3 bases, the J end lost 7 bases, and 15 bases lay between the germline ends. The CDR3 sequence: CASSITPRGIEKLFF. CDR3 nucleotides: TGTGCCAGTAGTATCACTCCGAGGGGGATTGAAAAACTGTTTTTT.

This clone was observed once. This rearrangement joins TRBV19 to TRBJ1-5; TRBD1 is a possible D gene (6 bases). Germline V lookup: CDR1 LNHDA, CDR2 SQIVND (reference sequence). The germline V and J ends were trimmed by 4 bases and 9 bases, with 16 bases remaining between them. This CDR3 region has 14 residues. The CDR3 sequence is CASSTDRAASPQHF. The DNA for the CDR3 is TGTGCCAGTAGTACGGACAGAGCGGCTTCGCCCCAGCATTTT.

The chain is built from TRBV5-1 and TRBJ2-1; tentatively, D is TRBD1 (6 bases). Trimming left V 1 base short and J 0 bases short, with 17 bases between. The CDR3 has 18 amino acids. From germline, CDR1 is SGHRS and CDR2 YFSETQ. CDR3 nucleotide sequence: TGCGCCAGCAGCTTGCGTCCTCAGGGGCCCCGCTCCTACAATGAGCAGTTCTTC. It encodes CASSLRPQGPRSYNEQFF. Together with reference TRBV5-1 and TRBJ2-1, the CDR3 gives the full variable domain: KAGVTQTPRYLIKTRGQQVTLSCSPISGHRSVSWYQQTPGQGLQFLFEYFSETQRNKGNFPGRFSGRQFSNSRSEMNVSTLELGDSALYLCASSLRPQGPRSYNEQFFGPGTRLTVL.

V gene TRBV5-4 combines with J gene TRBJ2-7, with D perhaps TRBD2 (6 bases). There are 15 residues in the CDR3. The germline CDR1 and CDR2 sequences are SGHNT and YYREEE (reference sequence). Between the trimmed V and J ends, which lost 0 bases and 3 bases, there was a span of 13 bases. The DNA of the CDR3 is TGTGCCAGCAGCTTGGGGAGATTGGGGGGCTACGAGCAGTACTTC. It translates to CASSLGRLGGYEQYF.

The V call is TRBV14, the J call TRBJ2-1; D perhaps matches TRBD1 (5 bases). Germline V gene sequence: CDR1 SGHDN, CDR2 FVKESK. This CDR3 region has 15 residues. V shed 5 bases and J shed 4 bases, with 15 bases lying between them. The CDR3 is CASSFRQGRYNEQFF. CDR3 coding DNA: TGTGCCAGCAGCTTTCGGCAGGGCCGATACAATGAGCAGTTCTTC.

The CDR3 DNA reads TGCAGCGTTCAGGGACTGGGGGAGACCCAGTACTTC. Residues: CSVQGLGETQYF. This chain links TRBV29-1 with TRBJ2-5; D possibly corresponds to TRBD2 (6 bases). This CDR3 has 12 residues. The germline V and J ends were trimmed by 5 bases and 5 bases, with 12 bases remaining between them. Germline V lookup: CDR1 SQVTM, CDR2 ANQGSEA.

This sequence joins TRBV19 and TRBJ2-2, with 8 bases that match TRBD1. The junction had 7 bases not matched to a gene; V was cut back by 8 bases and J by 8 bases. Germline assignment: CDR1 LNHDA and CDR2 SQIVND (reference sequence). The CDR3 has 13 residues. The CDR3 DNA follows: TGTGCCAGTCGGACAGGGTATAGTGGGGAGCTGTTTTTT. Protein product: CASRTGYSGELFF.

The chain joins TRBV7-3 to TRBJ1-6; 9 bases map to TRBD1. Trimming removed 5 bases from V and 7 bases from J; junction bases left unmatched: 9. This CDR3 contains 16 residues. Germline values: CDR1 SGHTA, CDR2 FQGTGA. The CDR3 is CASSRVTGGANSPLHF. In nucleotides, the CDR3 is TGTGCCAGCAGCCGCGTTACAGGGGGCGCAAATTCACCCCTCCACTTT.

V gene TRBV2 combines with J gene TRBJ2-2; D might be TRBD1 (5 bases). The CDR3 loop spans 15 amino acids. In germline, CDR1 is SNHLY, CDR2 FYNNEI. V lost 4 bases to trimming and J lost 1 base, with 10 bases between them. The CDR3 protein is CASSAETVNTGELFF. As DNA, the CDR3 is TGTGCCAGCAGTGCGGAGACAGTGAACACCGGGGAGCTGTTTTTT.

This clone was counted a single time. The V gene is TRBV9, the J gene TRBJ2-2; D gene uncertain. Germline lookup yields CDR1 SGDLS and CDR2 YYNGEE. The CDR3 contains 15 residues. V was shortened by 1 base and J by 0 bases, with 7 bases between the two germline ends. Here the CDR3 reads CASSVWQANTGELFF. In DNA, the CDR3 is TGTGCCAGCAGCGTATGGCAGGCGAACACCGGGGAGCTGTTTTTT.

The CDR3 spells CASSYRGSGANVLTF. The CDR3 bases are TGTGCCAGCAGTTACCGCGGTTCTGGGGCCAACGTCCTGACTTTC. J is TRBJ2-6 and V is TRBV6-2 or TRBV6-3; D remains unclear. The V end was cut by 2 bases, the J end by 1 base, with 6 bases between. Per germline, CDR1 MNHEY and CDR2 SVGEGT. This CDR3 has 15 residues.

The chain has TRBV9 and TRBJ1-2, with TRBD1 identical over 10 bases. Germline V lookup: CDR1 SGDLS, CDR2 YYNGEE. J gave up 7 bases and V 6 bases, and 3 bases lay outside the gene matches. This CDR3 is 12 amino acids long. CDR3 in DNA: TGTGCCAGCACGCGGACAGGGGGTGGCTACACCTTC. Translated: CASTRTGGGYTF.

CDR3 protein: CASSEDRVGTEAFF. CDR3 DNA sequence: TGTGCCAGCAGCGAGGACAGGGTCGGCACTGAAGCTTTCTTT. The rearrangement joins TRBV5-4 to TRBJ1-1; 8 nucleotides align to TRBD1. V gave up 4 bases and J gave up 4 bases; unmatched junction bases: 6. This CDR3 comprises 14 residues. From germline, CDR1 is SGHNT and CDR2 YYREEE (reference sequence). The variable domain in full, with the rest retrieved from reference TRBV5-4 and TRBJ1-1, is ETGVTQSPTHLIKTRGQQVTLRCSSQSGHNTVSWYQQALGQGPQFIFQYYREEENGRGNFPPRFSGLQFPNYSSELNVNALELDDSALYLCASSEDRVGTEAFFGQGTRLTVV.

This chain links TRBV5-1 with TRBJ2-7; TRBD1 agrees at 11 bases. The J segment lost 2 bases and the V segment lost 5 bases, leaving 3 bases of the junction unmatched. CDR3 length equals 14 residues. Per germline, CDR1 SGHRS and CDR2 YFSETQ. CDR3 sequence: CASSKGQGAYEQYF. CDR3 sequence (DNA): TGCGCCAGCAGTAAGGGACAGGGGGCCTACGAGCAGTACTTC.